This TCR beta chain stems from a study of blood T cell repertoires in COVID-19. V was pared by 5 bases and J by 0 bases, with 9 bases of the junction left unmatched. The germline CDR1 and CDR2 sequences are GTSNPN and SVGIG (reference sequence). The CDR3 loop spans 17 amino acids. Using immunoSEQ multiplex PCR, the repertoire was profiled, and TCRdb retains in-frame clones only, with some absent. The data contain 130,000 to 150,000 clones, about 80% of them singletons. The V gene is TRBV30, the J gene TRBJ1-6; 8 nucleotides agree with TRBD1. The receptor was derived from a woman older than 75 with acute or convalescent COVID-19. The sample comprised peripheral blood. The CDR3 loop is CAWGYSGGVSYNSPLHF. DNA of the CDR3: TGTGCCTGGGGGTATTCAGGGGGCGTCTCCTATAATTCACCCCTCCACTTT.